The clone carrying this T cell receptor (beta chain) has only a few counts. Its specificity is unknown. This sample was taken from a study of early stage breast cancer tumors. Study-wide results and limits: Tumors had about 2.5-fold higher T cell density and higher clonality than adjacent normal breast tissue. Most shared enriched TCRB sequences were commonly generated ones.

Assay used: immunoSEQ multiplex PCR; TCRdb lists only in-frame clones, some missing. The table includes 60,000 to 80,000 clones, more than 60% detected once. The length of the CDR3 is 15 residues. Germline V lookup: CDR1 SGHRS, CDR2 YFSETQ. V gave up 0 bases and J gave up 4 bases, with 13 bases separating them. Sequencing used blood. The receptor's source is a person in their sixties with breast cancer. This chain connects TRBV5-1 to TRBJ1-1; no definite D call. This CDR3 reads CASSLVGLSGTEAFF. Here the CDR3 DNA reads TGCGCCAGCAGCTTGGTAGGCCTATCGGGCACTGAAGCTTTCTTT.